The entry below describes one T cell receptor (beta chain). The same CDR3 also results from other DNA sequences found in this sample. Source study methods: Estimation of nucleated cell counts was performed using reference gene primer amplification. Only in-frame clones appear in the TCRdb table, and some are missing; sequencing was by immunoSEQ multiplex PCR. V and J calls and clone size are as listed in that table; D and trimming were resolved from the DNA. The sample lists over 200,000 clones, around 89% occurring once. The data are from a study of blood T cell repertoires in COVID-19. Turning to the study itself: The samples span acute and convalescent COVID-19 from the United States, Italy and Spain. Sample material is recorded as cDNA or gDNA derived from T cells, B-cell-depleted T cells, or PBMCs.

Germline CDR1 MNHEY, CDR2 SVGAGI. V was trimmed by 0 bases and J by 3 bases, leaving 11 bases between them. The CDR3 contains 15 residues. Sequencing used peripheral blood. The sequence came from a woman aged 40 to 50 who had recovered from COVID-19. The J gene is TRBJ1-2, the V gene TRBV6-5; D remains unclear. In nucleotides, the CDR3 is TGTGCCAGCAGTTACTCTGGCAGCGGTCACTATGGCTACACCTTC. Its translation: CASSYSGSGHYGYTF.